The sequence of this T cell receptor beta chain was determined in a study of blood T cells in healthy people across ages. The CDR3 spans 13 residues. V lost 3 bases and J 4 bases, leaving 6 bases between the germline ends. Germline V lookup: CDR1 SGHNT, CDR2 YENEEA. The donors, aged 6 to 90, were healthy Caucasians from Russia. A sample-barcoded 5' primer and a J-beta primer mix were used in a second PCR of about 6 to 11 cycles. TCRdb itself ran the 5' RACE reads through MiXCR, one entry per CDR3 protein. The sample holds more than 700,000 distinct CDR3 sequences, about 55% seen once. This clonotype was detected only once. Its antigen remains unknown. Study outcomes and limitations: Conclusively comparing naive with antigen-experienced cells was impossible with unsorted PBMCs.

The receptor's source is a man at least 80 years old in good health. Sequencing was performed on blood. The chain couples TRBV11-3 to TRBJ2-2; D remains ambiguous. The CDR3 DNA sequence: TGTGCCAGCAGCTTCGTTACCACCGGGGAGCTGTTTTTT. Translated: CASSFVTTGELFF.